Each of the 16 T cell receptor beta chains below was sequenced from the same sample in a study of T-cell memory formation after mild COVID-19 listed by TCRdb under 2021. The library relied on 5' RACE. The sequencer listed for this sample is Illumina NovaSeq 6000. TCRdb passed the public sequencing reads through fastp at Q25 and MiXCR, retaining productive beta sequences. When rows share a CDR3 protein, they turn into one entry using the most common DNA and genes. The table for this sample lists about 400,000 distinct CDR3 sequences; roughly 26% of them were counted only once. The ten largest account for about 8.7% of the sample. Sequenced: PBMCs or a T cell subset sorted from them (not recorded which). All receptors come from an adult woman who had mild COVID-19 (a few samples of this study predate the infection). The sample titles of this study are shuffled in the database, so cell type and time point are left out; the donor was told from shared clones.

This clonotype was counted only a few times. The CDR3: CSAITLGAANEQYF. Written as DNA, the CDR3 is TGCAGTGCTATCACCCTGGGGGCGGCCAACGAGCAGTACTTC. The chain joins TRBV20-1 to TRBJ2-7; possibly TRBD1 for D (6 bases). The CDR3 is made up of 14 amino acids. The V and J ends lost 4 bases and 5 bases respectively, with 18 bases between them. The germline CDR1 and CDR2 sequences are DFQATT and SNEGSKA (reference sequence).

This clonotype came up a few times. The rearrangement joins TRBV5-1 to TRBJ1-1; D gene unclear. V shed 0 bases and J shed 11 bases, with 14 bases lying between them. CDR1 and CDR2 (germline): SGHRS, YFSETQ. The CDR3 totals 13 residues. Here the CDR3 DNA reads TGCGCCAGCAGCTTGGAGTGGAGGGCTCGGGCTTTCTTT. Its translation: CASSLEWRARAFF.

This clonotype was picked up a small number of times. The chain links TRBV10-3 to TRBJ2-7; D is ambiguous. Trimming cost V 6 bases and J 2 bases, with 11 bases left between them. Germline assignment: CDR1 ENHRY and CDR2 SYGVKD. The length of the CDR3 is 13 residues. CDR3 coding DNA: TGTGCCATCAGCTTCGGTGAAACCTACGAGCAGTACTTC. It codes for CAISFGETYEQYF.

This clonotype has more than one count but fewer than ten. This chain connects TRBV12-3 or TRBV12-4 to TRBJ2-2; 7 positions match TRBD1. The CDR3 loop spans 15 amino acids. With V trimmed by 7 bases and J by 1 base, 6 bases remained unmatched. CDR3 bases: TGTGCCAGCATTAACAGGGGCTTGAACACCGGGGAGCTGTTTTTT. Its translation: CASINRGLNTGELFF.

The chain joins TRBV10-3 to TRBJ2-5, with a possible D match to TRBD2 (5 bases). The CDR3 spans 13 residues. V lost 8 bases and J 2 bases, leaving 12 bases between the germline ends. Germline V gene data show CDR1 as ENHRY and CDR2 as SYGVKD. Written as DNA, the CDR3 is TGTGCCATCCAAGGGAGTAATCAAGAGACCCAGTACTTC. Translated: CAIQGSNQETQYF.

The chain is built from TRBV5-6 and TRBJ1-6; a possible D gene is TRBD1 (5 bases). The V end was cut by 3 bases, the J end by 5 bases, with 15 bases between. The CDR3 loop spans 16 amino acids. The germline gives CDR1 SGHDT, CDR2 YYEEEE. DNA of the CDR3: TGTGCCAGCAGCTCGGGGGTCGGACGGAATAATTCACCCCTCCACTTT. Protein sequence: CASSSGVGRNNSPLHF.

The J gene is TRBJ2-1, the V gene TRBV7-9, with D possibly being TRBD2 (6 bases). CDR3 length equals 17 residues. V lost 1 base, J lost 4 bases, and 17 bases lay in between. Germline values: CDR1 SEHNR, CDR2 FQNEAQ (reference sequence). The CDR3 sequence is CASSLGTFLAKYNEQFF. CDR3 in DNA: TGTGCCAGCAGCTTAGGGACGTTCCTAGCGAAATACAATGAGCAGTTCTTC.

The chain combines TRBV18 with TRBJ2-7, with D possibly being TRBD2 (6 bases). Germline V gene sequence: CDR1 KGHSH, CDR2 LQKENI. Trimming took 3 bases from V and 0 from J, leaving 15 bases between them. The length of the CDR3 is 16 residues. The CDR3 DNA follows: TGTGCCAGCTCACCCTCGCTAGCGCGAAGCTCCTACGAGCAGTACTTC. Its protein product is CASSPSLARSSYEQYF. Supplemented by reference TRBV18 and TRBJ2-7, the full variable domain reads NAGVMQNPRHLVRRRGQEARLRCSPMKGHSHVYWYRQLPEEGLKFMVYLQKENIIDESGMPKERFSAEFPKEGPSILRIQQVVRGDSAAYFCASSPSLARSSYEQYFGPGTRLTVT.

Remarks on this clonotype: Likely a read error: the CDR3 ends without its conserved phenylalanine or tryptophan. Because the CDR3's place on the DNA is in doubt, the DNA is left out and the CDR3 is given as listed by TCRdb. The genes are TRBV11-2 and TRBJ1-1; TRBD1 was called by the table and not checked on the DNA. Germline CDR1 SGHAT, CDR2 FQNNGV. A total of 10 residues make up the CDR3, ends included. CDR3 amino acids: CASSSTRTEI.

V is TRBV7-9 and J is TRBJ1-4, with 7 positions matching TRBD1. After removal of 3 bases from V and 7 bases from J, the junction contained 8 bases not matched to a gene. Germline CDR1 and CDR2: SEHNR and FQNEAQ (reference sequence). CDR3 length equals 15 residues. This chain's CDR3 is CASSLGQMVGEKLFF. The CDR3 region has the DNA TGTGCCAGCAGCTTGGGACAGATGGTGGGTGAAAAACTGTTTTTT.

The gene calls are TRBV11-1 and TRBJ2-7, with a weak D call TRBD2 (5 bases). The germline V and J ends were trimmed by 8 bases and 5 bases, with 16 bases remaining between them. The CDR3 spans 13 residues. CDR1 SGHAT and CDR2 FQDESV come from the germline V gene (reference sequence). The CDR3: CASRSGITNEQYF. CDR3 sequence (DNA): TGTGCCAGCCGCTCCGGGATCACCAACGAGCAGTACTTC.

The rearrangement links TRBV12-3 or TRBV12-4 to TRBJ1-2, with D uncertain. The CDR3 loop spans 14 amino acids. Trimming took off 6 bases at V and 3 bases at J, with 14 bases between the two ends. CDR3 sequence: CASRRPRLDYGYTF. The CDR3 DNA reads as TGTGCCAGCAGACGCCCCCGGTTAGACTATGGCTACACCTTC.

This clonotype was observed a handful of times. The chain is built from TRBV14 and TRBJ2-2, with D uncertain. The germline CDR1 and CDR2 sequences are SGHDN and FVKESK. The CDR3 runs 15 residues. Trimming pared 1 base from V and 0 bases from J, leaving 6 bases between. CDR3 amino acids: CASSQVPANTGELFF. CDR3 nucleotides: TGTGCCAGCAGCCAAGTCCCAGCGAACACCGGGGAGCTGTTTTTT. Full variable domain (missing parts from reference TRBV14 and TRBJ2-2): EAGVTQFPSHSVIEKGQTVTLRCDPISGHDNLYWYRRVMGKEIKFLLHFVKESKQDESGMPNNRFLAERTGGTYSTLKVQPAELEDSGVYFCASSQVPANTGELFFGEGSRLTVL.

The CDR3 sequence is CASSYLGAGDYGYTF. The CDR3 DNA sequence: TGTGCCAGCAGTTACCTGGGGGCTGGGGACTATGGCTACACCTTC. The genes are TRBV6-5 and TRBJ1-2; D possibly corresponds to TRBD1 (6 bases). This CDR3 is built from 15 residues. Trimming stripped 2 bases from V and 3 bases from J, with 13 bases between. In germline, CDR1 is MNHEY, CDR2 SVGAGI.

The chain is built from TRBV12-3 or TRBV12-4 and TRBJ1-1; D not certain. The V and J ends lost 6 bases and 8 bases respectively, with 13 bases between them. The CDR3 is made up of 12 amino acids. The CDR3 bases are TGTGCCAGCAGACGGTTTCCCGGGGAAGCTTTCTTT. Translating gives CASRRFPGEAFF.

This clonotype was detected only a few times. The genes are TRBV7-9 and TRBJ1-6; D is possibly TRBD1 (6 bases). The CDR3 contains 17 residues. With 4 bases removed from V and 5 bases from J, the gap between germline ends came to 18 bases. The germline V gene encodes CDR1 SEHNR and CDR2 FQNEAQ (reference sequence). CDR3 protein: CASSYPPTGANNSPLHF. Written as DNA, the CDR3 is TGTGCCAGCAGCTACCCCCCGACAGGTGCCAATAATTCACCCCTCCACTTT.